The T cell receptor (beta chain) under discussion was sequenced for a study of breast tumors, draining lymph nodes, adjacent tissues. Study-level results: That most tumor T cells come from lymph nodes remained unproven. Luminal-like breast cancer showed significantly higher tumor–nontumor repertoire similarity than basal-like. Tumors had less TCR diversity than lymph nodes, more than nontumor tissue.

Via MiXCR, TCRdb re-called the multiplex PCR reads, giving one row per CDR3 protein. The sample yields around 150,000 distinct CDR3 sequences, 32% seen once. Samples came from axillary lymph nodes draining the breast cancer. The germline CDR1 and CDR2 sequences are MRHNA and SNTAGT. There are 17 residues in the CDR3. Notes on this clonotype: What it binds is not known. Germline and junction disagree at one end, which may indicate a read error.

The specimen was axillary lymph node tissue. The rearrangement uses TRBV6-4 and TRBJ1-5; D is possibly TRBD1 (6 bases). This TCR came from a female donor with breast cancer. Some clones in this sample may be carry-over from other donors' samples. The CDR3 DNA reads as TGTGCCAGCAGCGACACCGACTTCCAGGACAGCAAACAGCCCCAGCATTTT. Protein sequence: CASSDTDFQDSKQPQHF.